The 23 T cell receptor beta chains in this list originate from one sample, sequenced in a study of blood T cells in healthy people across ages. Alongside a J-beta primer mix, a sample-barcoded 5' primer served in a second PCR lasting roughly 6 to 12 cycles. MiXCR, applied by TCRdb to the 5' RACE reads, yields one record per CDR3 protein. The sample includes over 550,000 distinct CDR3 sequences, about 28% of them seen just once. The sample comprised blood. The receptors originated from an elderly woman in good health.

The chain joins TRBV11-2 to TRBJ2-4; possibly TRBD1 for D (6 bases). Germline CDR1 reads SGHAT; CDR2 reads FQNNGV. The V end lost 6 bases, the J end lost 13 bases, and 28 bases lay between the germline ends. This CDR3 has 16 amino acids. For the CDR3, the DNA is TGTGCCAGCAGTACACGAGGGGGACACCTGACCTACGAACAGTACTTC. This sequence encodes CASSTRGGHLTYEQYF.

The J gene is TRBJ1-5, the V gene TRBV12-3 or TRBV12-4; the D is unclear. This CDR3 spans 13 amino acids. Trimming pared 6 bases from V and 4 bases from J, leaving 10 bases between. CDR3 sequence reads: CASSFLGNQPQHF. CDR3 bases: TGTGCCAGCAGCTTCCTAGGGAATCAGCCCCAGCATTTT.

The chain has TRBV27 and TRBJ2-5, with 7 bases that match TRBD1. The V gene end was trimmed by 8 bases and the J gene end by 1 base; junction bases not matched to a gene: 7. CDR1 is MNHEY and CDR2 is SMNVEV in the germline V gene (reference sequence). CDR3 length equals 14 residues. The CDR3 DNA is TGTGCCAGCTCCCCGTGGGACAGCCAAGAGACCCAGTACTTC. Translating it yields CASSPWDSQETQYF.

The rearrangement joins TRBV6-5 to TRBJ1-1, with TRBD1 matching over 7 bases. After removal of 6 bases from V and 0 bases from J, the junction contained 10 bases not matched to a gene. The germline CDR1 and CDR2 sequences are MNHEY and SVGAGI. CDR3 length equals 16 residues. The CDR3, as DNA: TGTGCCAGCAGCCGATCGGTGGGACAGTTGAACACTGAAGCTTTCTTT. It translates to CASSRSVGQLNTEAFF.

In this sample, this clonotype turned up many times. The chain employs TRBV12-5 and TRBJ2-7, with TRBD2 matching 10 bases. Germline values: CDR1 LGHNT, CDR2 FRNRAP. The CDR3 consists of 17 residues. J gave up 0 bases and V 2 bases, and 7 bases lay outside the gene matches. The CDR3 protein is CASGLFPSGGRSYEQYF. In nucleotides, the CDR3 is TGTGCTAGTGGTTTGTTCCCTAGCGGGGGCCGCTCCTACGAGCAGTACTTC.

The chain uses TRBV20-1 and TRBJ2-5, with 11 bases lining up with TRBD2. Germline assignment: CDR1 DFQATT and CDR2 SNEGSKA (reference sequence). The CDR3 has 18 amino acids. The junction had 11 bases not matched to a gene; V was cut back by 2 bases and J by 0 bases. This CDR3 is CSARFSGLAASYQETQYF. The DNA for the CDR3 is TGCAGTGCTAGATTTTCGGGACTAGCGGCTTCGTACCAAGAGACCCAGTACTTC.

This clonotype occurred many times. V and J are TRBV20-1 and TRBJ2-3, with 8 positions matching TRBD2. The V segment lost 0 bases and the J segment 4 bases; nucleotides outside the gene matches: 15. The length of the CDR3 is 18 residues. Germline CDR1 and CDR2: DFQATT and SNEGSKA (reference sequence). The CDR3 sequence: CSARDLPSRSGGADTQYF. CDR3 sequence (DNA): TGCAGTGCTAGAGATCTCCCCTCTCGGAGCGGGGGTGCAGATACGCAGTATTTT.

This clonotype was seen repeatedly, ten times or more. This sequence joins TRBV2 and TRBJ2-5; TRBD1 matches 8 bases. CDR1 and CDR2 from the germline V gene are SNHLY and FYNNEI. V gave up 7 bases and J gave up 2 bases; unmatched junction bases: 3. This CDR3 has 13 residues. CDR3 sequence (DNA): TGTGCCAGCAACCGGGACAGGCAAGAGACCCAGTACTTC. This sequence encodes CASNRDRQETQYF.

Points on this clonotype: A much larger clonotype is one base distant, so this may be a read error. The rearrangement joins TRBV6-6 to TRBJ2-3; no reliable D call. The CDR3 extends over 14 amino acids. CDR1 MNHNY and CDR2 SVGAGI come from the germline V gene (reference sequence). CDR3 coding DNA: TGTGCCGGCAGTTACTCGAGTCGCACAGATACGCAGTATTTT. As protein: CAGSYSSRTDTQYF.

This clonotype came up many times. The rearrangement joins TRBV27 to TRBJ2-7; D might be TRBD1 (6 bases). CDR3 length: 13 amino acids. Trimming removed 7 bases at V and 3 bases at J, with 13 bases between. CDR1 and CDR2 from the germline V gene are MNHEY and SMNVEV (reference sequence). Here the CDR3 reads CASTETGGYEQYF. Here the CDR3 DNA reads TGTGCCAGCACCGAGACAGGCGGCTACGAGCAGTACTTC.

This clonotype was observed many times. The V and J genes are TRBV5-1 and TRBJ2-7; D ambiguous. Trimming cost V 4 bases and J 0 bases, with 5 bases left between them. Per germline, CDR1 SGHRS and CDR2 YFSETQ. The CDR3 is 12 amino acids. CDR3 residues: CASSKSSYEQYF. The CDR3 DNA follows: TGCGCCAGCAGCAAAAGCTCCTACGAGCAGTACTTC. The whole variable domain, filled in from reference TRBV5-1 and TRBJ2-7, reads KAGVTQTPRYLIKTRGQQVTLSCSPISGHRSVSWYQQTPGQGLQFLFEYFSETQRNKGNFPGRFSGRQFSNSRSEMNVSTLELGDSALYLCASSKSSYEQYFGPGTRLTVT.

The CDR3 region has the DNA TGTGCCACCAGTGATTCTAGCGGGAGTGAAGGGCGCACAGATACGCAGTATTTT. Its translation is CATSDSSGSEGRTDTQYF. J is TRBJ2-3 and V is TRBV24-1, with 10 bases identical to TRBD2. V shed 2 bases, J shed 1 base, and the junction held 8 bases outside the gene matches. The CDR3 covers 18 residues. The germline V gene encodes CDR1 KGHDR and CDR2 SFDVKD.

The chain is built from TRBV20-1 and TRBJ2-7, with a possible D match to TRBD2 (6 bases). V was shortened by 3 bases and J by 3 bases, with 18 bases between the two germline ends. This CDR3 is 15 amino acids long. The germline gives CDR1 DFQATT, CDR2 SNEGSKA (reference sequence). CDR3 in amino acids: CSARMGSGKSYEQYF. CDR3 in DNA: TGCAGTGCTAGGATGGGTAGCGGAAAGAGCTACGAGCAGTACTTC.

The rearrangement links TRBV2 to TRBJ1-5, with D perhaps TRBD1 (6 bases). CDR1 is SNHLY, CDR2 FYNNEI, per germline. Trimming took 4 bases from V and 6 from J, leaving 13 bases between them. This CDR3 is built from 14 residues. The CDR3 sequence is CASSVQGQVQPQHF. In nucleotides, the CDR3 is TGTGCCAGCAGTGTTCAGGGGCAGGTTCAGCCCCAGCATTTT.

The table lists this clonotype with many counts. The gene calls are TRBV27 and TRBJ1-5, with D uncertain. The V gene lost 6 bases and the J gene lost 3 bases, with 15 bases spanning the gap. In germline, CDR1 is MNHEY, CDR2 SMNVEV (reference sequence). The CDR3 runs 15 residues. CDR3 DNA sequence: TGTGCCAGCAGCCGGGAGGGCAGGCTCAATCAGCCCCAGCATTTT. Protein: CASSREGRLNQPQHF.

As to this clonotype: Given a much more abundant clone one base away, this may be a read error. The chain has TRBV6-6 and TRBJ2-1; 8 bases are a match to TRBD1. Germline lookup yields CDR1 MNHNY and CDR2 SVGAGI (reference sequence). J was trimmed by 6 bases and V by 2 bases; bases with no gene match: 3. CDR3 size: 14 residues. The CDR3 loop reads CASSYGQGGNEQFF. CDR3 DNA: TGTGCCAGCAGTTACGGACAGGGTGGCAATGAGCAGTTCTTC.

On this clonotype: With a much larger clone just one base away, this may be a read error. The V call is TRBV12-3 or TRBV12-4, the J call TRBJ2-3; D possibly uses TRBD1 or TRBD2 (5 bases each). Trimming left V 5 bases short and J 5 bases short, with 20 bases between. CDR3 length: 16 residues. Written as DNA, the CDR3 is TGTGCCAGCAGTCCAGGGACCCCCCCAGGTCGAGATACGCAGTATTTT. Amino acid sequence: CASSPGTPPGRDTQYF.

This clonotype was recorded many times. CDR3 sequence reads: CASSAGLVGDEQYF. CDR3 nucleotides: TGTGCCAGCAGCGCCGGACTAGTGGGGGACGAGCAGTACTTC. This chain joins TRBV7-2 and TRBJ2-7; 7 nucleotides align to TRBD2. The CDR3 loop spans 14 amino acids. With 5 bases clipped from V and 5 bases from J, the junction kept 9 bases outside the gene matches. Germline V gene lookup returns CDR1 SGHTA and CDR2 FQGNSA.

This clonotype was seen a handful of times. The chain links TRBV5-6 to TRBJ1-6, with a weak D call TRBD1 (5 bases). CDR1 and CDR2 from the germline V gene are SGHDT and YYEEEE. The V end was cut by 0 bases, the J end by 10 bases, with 11 bases between. The CDR3 length is 14 residues. CDR3 region: CASSLAGEGSPLHF. The CDR3 DNA reads as TGTGCCAGCAGCTTGGCCGGGGAGGGGTCACCCCTCCACTTT.

This clonotype was detected ten times or more. V usage is TRBV7-8 and J usage is TRBJ1-2; 10 nucleotides agree with TRBD1. This CDR3 has 12 residues. J gave up 4 bases and V 10 bases, and 3 bases lay outside the gene matches. Germline CDR1 SGHVS, CDR2 FQNEAQ. CDR3 DNA: TGTGCCACCGGGACAGGGGTCTATGGCTACACCTTC. As protein: CATGTGVYGYTF.

This clonotype turned up a few times. V usage is TRBV15 and J usage is TRBJ1-4; D is ambiguous. CDR1 and CDR2 from the germline V gene are LNHNV and YYDKDF (reference sequence). The V and J ends lost 1 base and 3 bases respectively, with 6 bases between them. The CDR3 has 14 residues. Written as DNA, the CDR3 is TGTGCCACCAGCAGAGGAGAAGCTAATGAAAAACTGTTTTTT. Translating gives CATSRGEANEKLFF.

This clonotype has just a few counts. At one of its ends the junction is not consistent with the germline gene, which may arise from a read error. The chain employs TRBV7-9 and TRBJ1-2; a weak D match, TRBD1 (5 bases). Germline V lookup: CDR1 SEHNR, CDR2 FQNEAQ (reference sequence). The CDR3 length is 16 residues. This CDR3 reads CASSLGGSRRVYGCTF. CDR3 nucleotide sequence: TGTGCCAGCAGCTTAGGGGGGTCCCGAAGAGTCTATGGCTGCACCTTC.

This rearrangement joins TRBV6-1 to TRBJ2-1; tentative D call: TRBD1 (6 bases). CDR1 and CDR2 (germline): MNHNS, SASEGT. The CDR3 totals 13 residues. V lost 6 bases, J lost 5 bases, and 11 bases lay in between. The CDR3, as DNA: TGTGCCAGCAGCGGACAGTTAGACAATGAGCAGTTCTTC. The encoded protein is CASSGQLDNEQFF.